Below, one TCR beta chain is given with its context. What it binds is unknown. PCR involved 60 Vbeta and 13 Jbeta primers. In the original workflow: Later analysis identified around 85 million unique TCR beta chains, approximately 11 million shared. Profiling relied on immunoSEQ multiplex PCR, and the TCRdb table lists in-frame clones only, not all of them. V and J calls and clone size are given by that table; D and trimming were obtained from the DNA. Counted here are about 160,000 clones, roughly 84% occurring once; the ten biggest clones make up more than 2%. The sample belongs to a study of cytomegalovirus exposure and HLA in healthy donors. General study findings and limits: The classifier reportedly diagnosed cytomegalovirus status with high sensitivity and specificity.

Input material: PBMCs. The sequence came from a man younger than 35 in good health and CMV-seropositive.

In DNA, the CDR3 is TGCAGTGCTAGTCCGGGAGCTGAAGCTTTCTTT. This sequence encodes CSASPGAEAFF. The chain recombines TRBV20-1 with TRBJ1-1; D gene unclear. The germline V gene has CDR1 DFQATT and CDR2 SNEGSKA (reference sequence). This CDR3 is 11 amino acids long. Trimming shortened V by 3 bases and J by 6 bases, and 8 bases separated the two germline ends.